These T cell receptor beta chains were read from a single sample in a study of CD8+ T cells in alopecia areata. The assay was immunoSEQ multiplex PCR, and TCRdb's table has in-frame clones only and misses some. The repertoire holds fewer than 250,000 clones, 35% to 45% seen once, with roughly 0.5% in the top ten. Sequences were derived from CD4+ T cells sorted from blood, sampled around week 34, from a patient treated with tofacitinib. These receptors were obtained from a human donor with alopecia areata. Both conserved end residues are part of each CDR3. D genes are given only for firm matches. Not all rows give a size; the values are once, few, many and, for expanded clones, a class.

TRBJ2-7,.,.,TRBV29-1,TGCAGCGTTGAAATCGGGACCGCGACCTACGAGCAGTACTTC,CSVEIGTATYEQYF
TRBJ2-6,.,.,TRBV29-1,TGCAGCGTTGGACAGGCGATCACCTCTGGGGCCAACGTCCTGACTTTC,CSVGQAITSGANVLTF
TRBJ2-1,TRBD1,.,TRBV5-4,TGTGCCAGCACCCCCGGGGACAGGGTGAAAAATGAGCAGTTCTTC,CASTPGDRVKNEQFF
TRBJ2-7,TRBD2,few,TRBV5-1,TGCGCCAGCAGCTCGAACCCTGGGACTAGCGGGGCCTACGAGCAGTACTTC,CASSSNPGTSGAYEQYF
TRBJ2-4,.,.,TRBV2,TGTGCCAGCAGTGGACAAACTAACATTCAGTACTTC,CASSGQTNIQYF
TRBJ2-2,TRBD2,.,TRBV7-3,TGTGCCAGCAGCTTAGGGACTAGAGGAGGCGGGGAGCTGTTTTTT,CASSLGTRGGGELFF
TRBJ1-1,.,.,TRBV25-1,TGTGCCAGCAGTGAATACCCAGACAGAAACACTGAAGCTTTCTTT,CASSEYPDRNTEAFF
TRBJ1-1,.,.,TRBV15,TGTGCCACCAGCCAACTAGAGAACACTGAAGCTTTCTTT,CATSQLENTEAFF
TRBJ1-3,TRBD1,few,TRBV18,TGTGCCAGCTCACCCGCAATGACAGGGTCAGGAAACACCATATATTTT,CASSPAMTGSGNTIYF
TRBJ1-5,.,.,TRBV6-5,TGTGCCAGCAGTTACGTGCAGGGCGGGAATCAGCCCCAGCATTTT,CASSYVQGGNQPQHF
TRBJ2-3,.,few,TRBV5-4,TGTGCCAGCAGCTTGGTGGGGGGGCGAGACACAGATACGCAGTATTTT,CASSLVGGRDTDTQYF
TRBJ2-6,.,.,TRBV14,TGTGCCAGCAGCACCCGAATCACGGAGCTCTCTTTGGCCAACGTCCTGACTTTC,CASSTRITELSLANVLTF
TRBJ1-2,.,.,TRBV6-1,TGTGCCAGCAGTGACAGAGGCACTACTAACTATGGCTACACCTTC,CASSDRGTTNYGYTF
TRBJ2-5,.,few,TRBV6-6,TGTGCCAGCAGACAGTTTTCCCCAGAGACCCAGTACTTC,CASRQFSPETQYF
TRBJ1-5,.,.,TRBV2,TGTGCCAGCAGGGGGACACTTAATAGCAATCAGCCCCAGCATTTT,CASRGTLNSNQPQHF
TRBJ2-2,TRBD1,.,TRBV29-1,TGCAGCGTTGGGACAGGGAGTCACACCGGGGAGCTGTTTTTT,CSVGTGSHTGELFF
TRBJ1-1,TRBD1,.,TRBV4-1,TGCGCCAGCAGCCAACCAGGACAGGGGAAGGGGGCTGAAGCTTTCTTT,CASSQPGQGKGAEAFF
TRBJ2-1,.,.,TRBV4-1,TGCGCCAGCAGCCAAGCGAGACAGTACAATGAGCAGTTCTTC,CASSQARQYNEQFF
TRBJ1-1,.,.,TRBV5-1,TGCGCCAGCAGCTTCCGGGACGACACTGAAGCTTTCTTT,CASSFRDDTEAFF
TRBJ1-1,.,many,TRBV5-8,TGTGCCAGCAGCATGCGATTGGCCCCTGAAGCTTTCTTT,CASSMRLAPEAFF
TRBJ1-2,.,.,TRBV6-5,TGTGCCAGCAGTTACGCCAGGGGAGGCTATGGCTACACCTTC,CASSYARGGYGYTF
TRBJ1-6,.,.,TRBV28,TGTGCCAGCAGCAGCCATCGTGATAATTCACCCCTCCACTTT,CASSSHRDNSPLHF
TRBJ1-6,TRBD1,few,TRBV5-1,TGCGCCAGCAGCCCCGGACAGGGGAATTCACCCCTCCACTTT,CASSPGQGNSPLHF
TRBJ1-1,TRBD1,.,TRBV6-5,TGTGCCAGCAGTTCAACTGACAGGGGAGCTTTCTTT,CASSSTDRGAFF
TRBJ2-5,TRBD1,once,TRBV7-9,TGTGCCGTACAACATGGGGGACAGGAGACCCAGTACTTC,CAVQHGGQETQYF
TRBJ2-3,TRBD1,.,TRBV6-1,TGTGCCAGCAGGATGACAGGGAACACAGATACGCAGTATTTT,CASRMTGNTDTQYF
TRBJ2-1,.,few,TRBV30,TGTGCCTGGGCCGGAGGACCAGAGCAGTTCTTC,CAWAGGPEQFF
TRBJ1-1,.,.,TRBV30,TGTGCCTGGAGGGAAGAGATCATTCCGAACACTGAAGCTTTCTTT,CAWREEIIPNTEAFF
TRBJ1-3,.,.,TRBV14,TGTGCCAGCAGCTTGGGCTCTGGAAACACCATATATTTT,CASSLGSGNTIYF
TRBJ2-2,TRBD2,.,TRBV2,TGTGCCAGCAGTGGACAAGCGGGGGCGACCGGGGAGCTGTTTTTT,CASSGQAGATGELFF
TRBJ2-7,.,.,TRBV10-3,TGTGCCATCAGTGTGGGTCCGGACGAGCAGTACTTC,CAISVGPDEQYF
TRBJ1-2,.,.,TRBV30,TGTGCCTGGAGCATGGGCAGATATGGCTACACCTTC,CAWSMGRYGYTF
TRBJ2-7,.,.,TRBV27,TGTGCCAGCTCAGGCTCGGACACTCGCTCCTACGAGCAGTACTTC,CASSGSDTRSYEQYF
TRBJ1-1,TRBD1,.,TRBV10-3,TGTGCCATCAACAGACAGGGGGAGAACACTGAAGCTTTCTTT,CAINRQGENTEAFF
TRBJ2-5,.,.,TRBV4-1,TGCGCCAGCAGCCAAACCCTGGGGGAGACCCAGTACTTC,CASSQTLGETQYF
TRBJ2-5,.,few,TRBV7-3,TGTGCCAGCAGCCCCTCTGCGCGAGGGGAGACCCAGTACTTC,CASSPSARGETQYF
TRBJ2-7,.,.,TRBV30,TGTGCCTGGTCTAGGCAAGGGACCTACGAGCAGTACTTC,CAWSRQGTYEQYF
TRBJ1-2,.,.,TRBV7-9,TGTGCCAGCAGCCCCAATCGGGGGGCTAAGGGCTACACCTTC,CASSPNRGAKGYTF
TRBJ2-3,TRBD1,.,TRBV7-6,TGTGCCAGCAGCTCCACTGGACAGGGTTGGGCAGATACGCAGTATTTT,CASSSTGQGWADTQYF
TRBJ2-1,.,few,TRBV5-1,TGCGCCAGCAGCCTTATCGACTCGTCCTACAATGAGCAGTTCTTC,CASSLIDSSYNEQFF
TRBJ2-1,TRBD1,.,TRBV30,TGTGCCTGGAGACGGCCGGACAGGGGCGATGAGCAGTTCTTC,CAWRRPDRGDEQFF
TRBJ1-2,TRBD1,.,TRBV18,TGTGCCAGCTCTGAAGACAGGGTACATGGCTACACCTTC,CASSEDRVHGYTF
TRBJ1-2,.,few,TRBV6-1,TGTGCCAGCAGTCAACCAGGGTCTTACTACACCTTC,CASSQPGSYYTF
TRBJ1-1,TRBD1,.,TRBV5-1,TGCGCCAGCAGCCTGACAGGGCCCCAGGCTTTCTTT,CASSLTGPQAFF
TRBJ2-1,.,few,TRBV11-2,TGTGCCAGCAGCTTAGGGAGGGTATGGAATGAGCAGTTCTTC,CASSLGRVWNEQFF
TRBJ2-5,TRBD1,.,TRBV5-1,TGCGCCAGCTCCGGGGGACAGGGGACGGAGACCCAGTACTTC,CASSGGQGTETQYF
TRBJ2-7,TRBD2,many,TRBV9,TGTGCCAGCAGCGGGACGGGACTAGCGGGGGGCCCCCGATCCTTC,CASSGTGLAGGPRSF
TRBJ1-2,.,.,TRBV19,TGTGCCAGTAGCCCATCACAGCCTGGGGACTATGGCTACACCTTC,CASSPSQPGDYGYTF
TRBJ2-7,TRBD2,.,TRBV4-1,TGCGCCAGCAGCCAAGCCGGGAGGGCCGTCGAGCAGTACTTC,CASSQAGRAVEQYF
TRBJ1-3,TRBD1,.,TRBV5-1,TGCGCCAGCAGCTTGTCTACAGGGGGAGGAAACACCATATATTTT,CASSLSTGGGNTIYF
TRBJ2-3,.,.,TRBV29-1,TGCAGCGTCCATCTAAACGGGGTGAGCACAGATACGCAGTATTTT,CSVHLNGVSTDTQYF
TRBJ1-1,.,few,TRBV7-3,TGTGCCAGCAGCTTTGGGGGGCAGAACACTGAAGCTTTCTTT,CASSFGGQNTEAFF